This TCR beta chain was obtained from a study of blood T cell repertoires in COVID-19. TCRdb's copy holds only in-frame clones and misses some; the assay was immunoSEQ multiplex PCR. The sample yields about 200,000 clones, approximately 78% seen once. Sequences were obtained from peripheral blood. The TCR originated in a woman older than 75 with COVID-19, enrolled during active disease.

CDR3 sequence: CASSIQGGYGYTF. The DNA of the CDR3 is TGTGCCAGCAGTATACAGGGTGGCTATGGCTACACCTTC. V usage is TRBV28 and J usage is TRBJ1-2; weak D call: TRBD1 (6 bases). Trimming left V 5 bases short and J 4 bases short, with 11 bases between. CDR3 length: 13 amino acids. Germline values: CDR1 MDHEN, CDR2 SYDVKM.